The TCR beta chain described here comes from a study of response to subunit inactivated influenza vaccine. Notes on the study in general: Each seasonal influenza vaccination recruits few new T cells, the authors suggested.

This clonotype showed up many times. The antigen remains unidentified. Germline values: CDR1 SGHRS, CDR2 YFSETQ. The CDR3 covers 13 residues. The ends were cut back, 0 bases at V and 9 bases at J, with 10 bases in the middle. Using its own MiXCR run on the RT-PCR reads, TCRdb lists one record per CDR3 protein. The sample holds 430,000 or so distinct CDR3 sequences; approximately 11% are singletons and the top ten take roughly 12%. The receptor was derived from a man aged 50 to 59 who received an inactivated influenza vaccine. The input for sequencing was PBMCs from blood, taken roughly 47 days after vaccination. This chain links TRBV5-1 with TRBJ2-1, with D perhaps matching TRBD2 (5 bases). CDR3 sequence reads: CASSLVYEGEQFF. The CDR3 DNA sequence: TGCGCCAGCAGCTTGGTGTACGAGGGTGAGCAGTTCTTC.